This section outlines one T cell receptor beta chain sequence together with its context. What it binds is not known. This sample is part of a study of radiotherapy plus CTLA-4 blockade in lung cancer. Study information: There were objective responses in 15% to 20% of patients, and around 30% had disease control.

Sequencing was performed with immunoSEQ multiplex PCR; in TCRdb, only in-frame clones are kept and a portion is missing. Seen here are around 90,000 clones, approximately 83% observed once, and the top ten hold around 0.8%. The study gave focal radiation plus ipilimumab CTLA-4 blockade to patients with chemo-refractory metastatic non-small-cell lung cancer. Study findings and constraints: Dynamics of early blood T cell clones, together with interferon-beta, were reportedly the best predictors of response. Once radiotherapy plus ipilimumab had been given, TCR clones derived from tumor expanded in blood.

Germline assignment: CDR1 SGHAT and CDR2 FQNNGV. The germline V and J ends were trimmed by 2 bases and 2 bases, with 10 bases remaining between them. CDR3 length: 15 amino acids. J is TRBJ2-1 and V is TRBV11-2; TRBD1 might be the D (5 bases). Source: peripheral blood, taken from a patient treated with radiotherapy plus ipilimumab. The clonotype was recovered from a human donor with non-small cell lung cancer who had stable disease on radiotherapy plus ipilimumab. The CDR3, as DNA: TGTGCCAGCAGCTTAAGACAGAATCCCTACAATGAGCAGTTCTTC. Translation: CASSLRQNPYNEQFF.